This T cell receptor (beta chain) was observed in a study of response to subunit inactivated influenza vaccine. TCRdb re-derived calls from the RT-PCR reads in MiXCR, one entry per CDR3 protein. The table lists a few hundred thousand distinct CDR3 sequences, 11% of them singletons. This clonotype occurred a few times. Its specificity is unknown. Notes on the study in general: Only a handful of new T cells, the authors suggested, are recruited with each seasonal influenza vaccination.

This sample was shared with a second study, whose subject was T cells expressing NK-cell markers. That investigation notes: For TCR beta, cDNA was produced by 5'RACE template switching with UMIs. Source material for TCR beta repertoires consisted of sorted CD3+CD56+NKG2C+, CD3+CD56+NKG2C- and CD3+CD56-NKG2C+ T cells. For several experiments, T cell sorting was restricted to the alpha-beta TCR population by means of an anti-gamma-delta TCR antibody. In five to seven donors, dominant CD3+CD56+NKG2C+ clonotypes ranked among the top 10 CD8+ clonotypes.

The receptor comes from a man in his fifties or sixties who received an inactivated influenza vaccine. The input for sequencing was PBMCs from blood, taken on the day of vaccination.

The CDR3 coding sequence is TGTGCCAGCAGTTCCGGACGTCGCCGGGCGTTCTTC. This codes for CASSSGRRRAFF. The chain carries TRBV28 and TRBJ2-1; D ambiguous. V gave up 4 bases and J gave up 15 bases, with 16 bases separating them. This CDR3 comprises 12 residues. Germline values: CDR1 MDHEN, CDR2 SYDVKM.